A single count supports the clone carrying this TCR beta chain. This entry belongs to a study of blood T cell repertoires in COVID-19. Across the study: Specimens from acute and convalescent COVID-19 originated in the United States, Italy and Spain. From T cells, B-cell-depleted T cells, or PBMCs came the material, which was cDNA or gDNA.

Authors' processing steps: Reference gene primer amplification gave nucleated cell count estimates. Produced via immunoSEQ multiplex PCR; TCRdb's table is partial and in-frame only. D and trimming come from the DNA, and the V and J calls and clone size come from that table. The data show about 98,000 clones, around 76% seen once. The receptor was isolated from an elderly man with acute or convalescent COVID-19. What was sequenced was peripheral blood.

CDR3 loop: CASSQEGLAGAHEQYF. The CDR3, as DNA: TGCGCCAGCAGCCAAGAAGGACTAGCGGGAGCCCACGAGCAGTACTTC. The genes are TRBV4-1 and TRBJ2-7, with 13 bases matching TRBD2. The junction had 4 bases not matched to a gene; V was cut back by 0 bases and J by 5 bases. Germline V CDR1 and CDR2: MGHRA, YSYEKL. The CDR3 has 16 residues.